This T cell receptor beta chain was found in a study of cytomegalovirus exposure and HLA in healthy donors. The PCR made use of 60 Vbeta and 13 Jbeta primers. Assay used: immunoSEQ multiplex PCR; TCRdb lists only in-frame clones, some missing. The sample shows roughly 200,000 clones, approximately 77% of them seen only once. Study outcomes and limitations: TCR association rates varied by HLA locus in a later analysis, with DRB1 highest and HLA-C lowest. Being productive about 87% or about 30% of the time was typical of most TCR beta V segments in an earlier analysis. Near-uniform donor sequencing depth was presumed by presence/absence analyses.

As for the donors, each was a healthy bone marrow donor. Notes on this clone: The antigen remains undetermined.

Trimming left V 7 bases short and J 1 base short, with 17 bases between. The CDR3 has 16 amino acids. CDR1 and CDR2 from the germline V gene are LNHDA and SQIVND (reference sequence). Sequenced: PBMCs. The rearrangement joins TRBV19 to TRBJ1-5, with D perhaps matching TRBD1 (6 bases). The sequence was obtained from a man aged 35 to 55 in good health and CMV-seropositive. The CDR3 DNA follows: TGTGCCAGTACCGCGACAGGAATTCTAAGCAATCAGCCCCAGCATTTT. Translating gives CASTATGILSNQPQHF.